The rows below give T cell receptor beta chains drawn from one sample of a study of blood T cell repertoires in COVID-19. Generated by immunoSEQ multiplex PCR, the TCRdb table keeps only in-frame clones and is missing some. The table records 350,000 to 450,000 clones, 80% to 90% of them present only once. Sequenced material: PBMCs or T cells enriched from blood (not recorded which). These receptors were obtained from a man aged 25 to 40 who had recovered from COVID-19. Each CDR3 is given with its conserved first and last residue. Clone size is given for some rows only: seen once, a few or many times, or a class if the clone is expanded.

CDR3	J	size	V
CASSIEQGNQPQHF	TRBJ1-5	NA	TRBV19
CASSLVRGSYNEQFF	TRBJ2-1	NA	TRBV4-1
CASINNALQETQYF	TRBJ2-5	NA	TRBV28
CAISDGTGAEQYF	TRBJ2-7	NA	TRBV10-3
CSGASVGGDTEAFF	TRBJ1-1	NA	TRBV29-1
CASSPLTDSRETQYF	TRBJ2-5	NA	TRBV6-1
CAISEFMGQAEQYF	TRBJ2-7	NA	TRBV10-3
CASSMTTESREQFF	TRBJ2-1	NA	TRBV19
CASSRGGQNTGELFF	TRBJ2-2	NA	TRBV5-1
CASTLGRGGNQPQHF	TRBJ1-5	NA	TRBV19
CASSLLGTGGDSNQPQHF	TRBJ1-5	NA	TRBV7-9
CASSLGLAEYNEQFF	TRBJ2-1	few	TRBV7-9
CASSAPQGLSYEQYF	TRBJ2-7	NA	TRBV2
CASSPRTGESETQYF	TRBJ2-5	NA	TRBV28
CATSRAMGPNQPQHF	TRBJ1-5	NA	TRBV15
CSLRGTRETQYF	TRBJ2-5	NA	TRBV29-1
CASSQGGFNEKLFF	TRBJ1-4	once	TRBV23-1
CASSPGGGSGYEQYF	TRBJ2-7	NA	TRBV28
CASSQERQNNLPYEQYF	TRBJ2-7	few	TRBV3-1/TRBV3-2
CASSSTGTGANEKLFF	TRBJ1-4	once	TRBV28
CASSLYIGTAPYEQYF	TRBJ2-7	NA	TRBV27
CASSPAGTGNQPQHF	TRBJ1-5	once	TRBV5-6
CASSLDWEETQYF	TRBJ2-5	NA	TRBV5-1
CASRRGQITEAFF	TRBJ1-1	NA	TRBV6-5
CASSGGLAAYNEQFF	TRBJ2-1	once	TRBV9
CASSQSGFGGQPQHF	TRBJ1-5	NA	TRBV4-1
CASSIRYEQYF	TRBJ2-7	NA	TRBV6-2/TRBV6-3
CASSLAVLAEGQETQYF	TRBJ2-5	NA	TRBV5-1
CASSLGTAAETQYF	TRBJ2-5	NA	TRBV7-9
CASSIRRQGAGETQYF	TRBJ2-5	NA	TRBV19
CASRDTGSYGYTF	TRBJ1-2	few	TRBV2
CASSISSGTRGTDTQYF	TRBJ2-3	NA	TRBV19
CASIDGSGNTIYF	TRBJ1-3	once	TRBV10-2
CASRAGRTGELFF	TRBJ2-2	NA	TRBV6-5
CASSQGSRGHEAFF	TRBJ1-1	NA	TRBV3-1/TRBV3-2
CASRPLGAGLENEQFF	TRBJ2-1	once	TRBV19
CASSPATKHTDTQYF	TRBJ2-3	once	TRBV11-2
CASSLFRDEQYF	TRBJ2-7	NA	TRBV12-3/TRBV12-4
CASSRRSPGHLFNYGYTF	TRBJ1-2	NA	TRBV19
CASRTSGAYEQYF	TRBJ2-7	NA	TRBV28